This is a list of T cell receptor beta chains from one sample in a study of T cell responses to AZD1222 COVID-19 vaccine. Repertoires were generated with immunoSEQ multiplex PCR, while TCRdb's copy carries only in-frame clones and drops some. The table lists 120,000 or so clones, about 88% of them singletons. Here the sequenced sample was peripheral blood, taken on day 0 of MenACWY control vaccination. These receptors were collected from an adult in good health. The CDR3 runs from the conserved cysteine through the conserved F or W. D genes are given only for firm matches. Expanded clones are given a class, and other clones once, few, many or no size at all.

j_call clone_size d_call v_call cdr3_aa cdr3_nt
TRBJ1-2 NA NA TRBV12-3/TRBV12-4 CASSLGGNYGYTF TGTGCCAGCAGTTTGGGGGGGAACTATGGCTACACCTTC
TRBJ1-3 few NA TRBV5-1 CASSLAGGNTIYF TGCGCCAGCAGCTTGGCCGGAGGAAACACCATATATTTT
TRBJ1-6 NA NA TRBV3-1/TRBV3-2 CASSLGGSNSPLHF TGTGCCAGCAGCCTTGGGGGGAGTAATTCACCCCTCCACTTT
TRBJ2-7 NA NA TRBV9 CASSDEAYSYEQYF TGTGCCAGCAGCGACGAAGCTTACTCCTACGAGCAGTACTTC
TRBJ2-7 NA TRBD1 TRBV5-1 CASSLEGTGTVKPYEQYF TGCGCCAGCAGCTTGGAAGGGACAGGGACAGTTAAGCCCTACGAGCAGTACTTC
TRBJ2-1 NA TRBD2 TRBV7-3 CASSHQRTRSSYNEQFF TGTGCCAGCAGCCATCAACGGACTAGGAGCTCCTACAATGAGCAGTTCTTC
TRBJ2-5 NA NA TRBV7-3 CASSAGGVGETQYF TGTGCCAGCAGCGCCGGCGGGGTGGGAGAGACCCAGTACTTC
TRBJ2-2 NA NA TRBV11-2 CANNTGELFF TGTGCCAACAACACCGGGGAGCTGTTTTTT
TRBJ1-1 NA NA TRBV29-1 CSVEDRGPEAFF TGCAGCGTTGAAGATCGGGGGCCTGAAGCTTTCTTT
TRBJ1-1 NA TRBD1 TRBV7-9 CASSRDREAFF TGTGCCAGCAGTCGGGACAGGGAAGCTTTCTTT
TRBJ2-3 NA NA TRBV19 CASSIAPGTDTQYF TGTGCCAGTAGTATTGCCCCTGGCACAGATACGCAGTATTTT
TRBJ1-2 NA TRBD1 TRBV6-5 CASTRQGYGYTF TGTGCCAGCACCAGACAGGGCTATGGCTACACCTTC
TRBJ2-3 NA NA TRBV28 CASAPGGTDTQYF TGTGCCAGCGCGCCAGGGGGCACAGATACGCAGTATTTT
TRBJ2-2 NA NA TRBV19 CASSPSDSRGTGELFF TGTGCCAGTAGCCCCAGTGATTCCCGCGGCACCGGGGAGCTGTTTTTT
TRBJ1-3 NA NA TRBV28 CASSDLGAGNTIYF TGTGCCAGCAGTGACCTCGGTGCTGGAAACACCATATATTTT
TRBJ1-4 NA TRBD1 TRBV6-5 CASSYSNRGNEKLFF TGTGCCAGCAGTTACTCGAACAGGGGTAATGAAAAACTGTTTTTT
TRBJ2-7 NA TRBD1 TRBV20-1 CSASIRGPTGQYF TGCAGTGCTAGTATTAGGGGGCCAACGGGGCAGTACTTC
TRBJ2-3 NA TRBD1 TRBV28 CASSSPGQGTDTQYF TGTGCCAGCAGTTCCCCGGGACAGGGCACAGATACGCAGTATTTT
TRBJ1-5 once NA TRBV10-3 CAISREGNQPQHF TGTGCCATCAGTCGGGAGGGCAATCAGCCCCAGCATTTT
TRBJ2-2 NA NA TRBV2 CASSEWRTGELFF TGTGCCAGCAGTGAATGGCGAACCGGGGAGCTGTTTTTT
TRBJ2-3 NA NA TRBV6-5 CAAGSAEADTQYF TGTGCCGCGGGTTCGGCCGAAGCAGATACGCAGTATTTT
TRBJ2-1 NA TRBD2 TRBV6-5 CASRGGTSGKNEQFF TGTGCCAGCAGGGGAGGGACTAGCGGGAAGAATGAGCAGTTCTTC
TRBJ2-1 few NA TRBV9 CASTGDGGNEQFF TGTGCCAGCACCGGAGATGGGGGGAATGAGCAGTTCTTC
TRBJ1-6 once NA TRBV6-5 CASNPTGLAGSPLHF TGTGCCAGCAACCCGACAGGCTTAGCCGGTTCACCCCTCCACTTT
TRBJ1-4 NA TRBD1 TRBV7-9 CASSSARRGTASEKLFF TGTGCCAGCAGCTCCGCCCGAAGGGGGACAGCAAGCGAAAAACTGTTTTTT
TRBJ1-5 once NA TRBV28 CASSGDGTYQHF TGTGCCAGCAGTGGGGACGGAACCTACCAGCATTTT
TRBJ2-1 NA TRBD2 TRBV7-2 CASSLDAGGPGEQFF TGTGCCAGCAGCTTAGATGCGGGAGGGCCGGGTGAGCAGTTCTTC
TRBJ1-2 NA TRBD1 TRBV5-1 CASSPQGNGYTF TGCGCCAGCAGCCCACAGGGGAATGGCTACACCTTC
TRBJ1-3 NA NA TRBV4-1 CASSQDGGNTIYF TGCGCCAGCAGCCAAGATGGGGGAAACACCATATATTTT
TRBJ2-3 once NA TRBV24-1 CATSPRDVSRTDTQYF TGTGCCACCAGCCCCCGGGACGTTAGTCGCACAGATACGCAGTATTTT
TRBJ1-1 NA NA TRBV7-9 CASSPKGEAFF TGTGCCAGCAGCCCAAAGGGTGAAGCTTTCTTT
TRBJ2-1 once TRBD2 TRBV5-4 CASSLRLAANNKQFF TGTGCCAGCAGCTTGCGACTAGCGGCTAACAATAAGCAGTTCTTC
TRBJ2-2 NA TRBD2 TRBV3-1/TRBV3-2 CASSPFPSGGNTGELFF TGTGCCAGCAGCCCCTTTCCTAGCGGAGGAAACACCGGGGAGCTGTTTTTT
TRBJ2-2 NA TRBD1 TRBV10-3 CAIMGDRVAGELFF TGTGCCATCATGGGAGACAGGGTTGCCGGGGAGCTGTTTTTT
TRBJ2-7 few NA TRBV9 CASSVGPEKGEQYF TGTGCCAGCAGCGTAGGGCCGGAAAAGGGGGAGCAGTACTTC
TRBJ1-1 NA NA TRBV28 CASSTLPAGRSEAFF TGTGCCAGCAGCACCCTACCCGCAGGCCGTTCGGAAGCTTTCTTT
TRBJ1-6 once NA TRBV11-2 CASSLASGQNSPLHF TGTGCCAGCAGCTTAGCGTCCGGACAAAATTCACCCCTCCACTTT
TRBJ2-7 NA TRBD1 TRBV6-5 CASRTGNSEQYF TGTGCCAGCAGGACAGGGAATTCCGAGCAGTACTTC
TRBJ2-4 NA NA TRBV2 CASRGRDGVQGENIQYF TGTGCCAGCAGGGGTCGGGATGGTGTGCAGGGTGAAAACATTCAGTACTTC
TRBJ2-7 NA TRBD1 TRBV2 CASSGAPGQGYPYEQYF TGTGCCAGCAGTGGGGCCCCGGGACAGGGTTACCCCTACGAGCAGTACTTC
TRBJ2-3 NA TRBD2 TRBV29-1 CSVRDSGSAVDTQYF TGCAGCGTCCGAGATAGCGGGAGCGCGGTAGATACGCAGTATTTT
TRBJ2-7 NA NA TRBV11-1 CASSFAAKSYEQYF TGTGCCAGCAGCTTTGCAGCTAAGTCCTACGAGCAGTACTTC
TRBJ2-3 NA TRBD2 TRBV3-1/TRBV3-2 CASSPPGRGTDTQYF TGTGCCAGCAGCCCCCCCGGGAGGGGCACAGATACGCAGTATTTT
TRBJ1-1 NA NA TRBV11-1 CASSRRPLGMNTEAFF TGTGCCAGCAGCCGACGACCCCTCGGGATGAACACTGAAGCTTTCTTT
TRBJ2-1 NA TRBD1 TRBV24-1 CATSDPTGGLGDEQFF TGTGCCACCAGTGACCCGACAGGGGGCTTGGGCGATGAGCAGTTCTTC
TRBJ2-7 NA NA TRBV9 CASSVSPRAPYEQYF TGTGCCAGCAGCGTATCTCCCAGGGCACCCTACGAGCAGTACTTC
TRBJ2-5 NA TRBD1 TRBV6-6 CASSPGTGAETQYF TGTGCCAGCAGTCCCGGGACAGGGGCCGAGACCCAGTACTTC
TRBJ2-7 NA NA TRBV6-5 CASSYAGPYEQYF TGTGCCAGCAGTTACGCGGGGCCCTACGAGCAGTACTTC